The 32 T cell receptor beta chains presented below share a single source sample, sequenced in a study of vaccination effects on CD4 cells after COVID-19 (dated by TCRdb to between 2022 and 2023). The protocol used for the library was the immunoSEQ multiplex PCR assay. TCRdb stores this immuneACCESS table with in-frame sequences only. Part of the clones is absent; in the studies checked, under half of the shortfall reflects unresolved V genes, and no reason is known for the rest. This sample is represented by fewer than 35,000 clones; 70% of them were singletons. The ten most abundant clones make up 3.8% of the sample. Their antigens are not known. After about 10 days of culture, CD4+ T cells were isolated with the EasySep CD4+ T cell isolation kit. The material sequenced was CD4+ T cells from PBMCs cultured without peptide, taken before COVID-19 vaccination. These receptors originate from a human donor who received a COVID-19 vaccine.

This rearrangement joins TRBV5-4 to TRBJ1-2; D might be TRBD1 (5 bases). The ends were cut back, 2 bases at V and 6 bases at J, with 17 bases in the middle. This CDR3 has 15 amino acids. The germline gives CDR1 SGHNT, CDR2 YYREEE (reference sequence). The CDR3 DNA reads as TGTGCCAGCAGCTTTAATGGGGGGTGGATAGATGGCTACACCTTC. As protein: CASSFNGGWIDGYTF.

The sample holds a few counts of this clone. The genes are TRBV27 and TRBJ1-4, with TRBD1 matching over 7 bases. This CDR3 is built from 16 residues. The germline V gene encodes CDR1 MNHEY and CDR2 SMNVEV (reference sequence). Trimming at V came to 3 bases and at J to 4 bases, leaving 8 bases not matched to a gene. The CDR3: CASSFLFGTDNEKLFF. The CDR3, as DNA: TGTGCCAGCAGTTTCCTCTTCGGGACAGATAATGAAAAACTGTTTTTT.

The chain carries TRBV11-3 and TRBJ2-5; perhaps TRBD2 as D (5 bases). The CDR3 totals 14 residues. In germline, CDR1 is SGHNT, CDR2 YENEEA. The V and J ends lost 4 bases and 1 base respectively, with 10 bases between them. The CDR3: CASSSGGSQETQYF. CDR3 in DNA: TGTGCCAGCAGCTCAGGCGGGTCCCAAGAGACCCAGTACTTC.

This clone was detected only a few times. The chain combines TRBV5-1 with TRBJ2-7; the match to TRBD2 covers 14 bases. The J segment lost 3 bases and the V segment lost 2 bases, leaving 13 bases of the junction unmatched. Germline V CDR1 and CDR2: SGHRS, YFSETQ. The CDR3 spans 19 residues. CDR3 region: CASSFKTSGRAVSVYEQYF. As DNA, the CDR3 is TGCGCCAGCAGCTTTAAGACTAGCGGGAGGGCCGTTTCGGTCTACGAGCAGTACTTC.

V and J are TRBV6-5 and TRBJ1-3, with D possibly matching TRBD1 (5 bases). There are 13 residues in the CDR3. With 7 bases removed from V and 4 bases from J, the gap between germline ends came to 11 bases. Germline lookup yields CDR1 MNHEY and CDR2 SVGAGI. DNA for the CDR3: TGTGCCAGCACCCGGACATCCGGAAACACCATATATTTT. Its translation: CASTRTSGNTIYF.

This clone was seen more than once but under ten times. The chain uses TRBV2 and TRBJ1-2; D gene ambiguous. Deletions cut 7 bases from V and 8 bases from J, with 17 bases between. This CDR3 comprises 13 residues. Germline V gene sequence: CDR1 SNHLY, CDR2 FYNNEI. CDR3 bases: TGTGCCAGCACCTTCACGGCCTGGGAAGGCTACACCTTC. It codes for CASTFTAWEGYTF.

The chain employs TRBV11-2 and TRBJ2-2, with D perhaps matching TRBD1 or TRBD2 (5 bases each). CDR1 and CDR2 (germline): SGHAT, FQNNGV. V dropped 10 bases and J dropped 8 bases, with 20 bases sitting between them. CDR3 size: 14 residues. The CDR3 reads CATRWGSSGGELFF. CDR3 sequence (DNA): TGTGCCACTCGGTGGGGGAGTTCAGGTGGGGAGCTGTTTTTT.

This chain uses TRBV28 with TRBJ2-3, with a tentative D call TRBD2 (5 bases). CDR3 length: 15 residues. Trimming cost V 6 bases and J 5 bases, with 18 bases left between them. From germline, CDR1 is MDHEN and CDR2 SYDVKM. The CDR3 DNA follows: TGTGCCAGCAGGTCCCGAGGGCTTGGGATAGATACGCAGTATTTT. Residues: CASRSRGLGIDTQYF.

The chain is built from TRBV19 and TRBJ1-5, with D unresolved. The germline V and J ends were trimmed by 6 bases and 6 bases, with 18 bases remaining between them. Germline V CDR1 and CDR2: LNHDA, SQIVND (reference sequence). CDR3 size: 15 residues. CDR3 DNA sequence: TGTGCCAGTAGGCCGGTCGGAAGAGTCGGTCAGCCCCAGCATTTT. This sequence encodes CASRPVGRVGQPQHF.

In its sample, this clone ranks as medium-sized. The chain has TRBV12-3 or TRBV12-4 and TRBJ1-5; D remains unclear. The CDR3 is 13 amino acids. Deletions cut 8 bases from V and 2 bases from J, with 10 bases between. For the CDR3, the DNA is TGTGCCAGCGCCCGGGGAGGCAATCAGCCCCAGCATTTT. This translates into CASARGGNQPQHF.

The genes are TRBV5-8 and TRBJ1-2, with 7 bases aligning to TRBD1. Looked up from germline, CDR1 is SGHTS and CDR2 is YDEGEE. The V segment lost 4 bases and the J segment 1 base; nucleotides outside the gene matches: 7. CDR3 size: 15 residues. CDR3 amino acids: CASSLLGQVNYGYTF. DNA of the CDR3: TGTGCCAGCAGCCTATTAGGACAGGTTAACTATGGCTACACCTTC.

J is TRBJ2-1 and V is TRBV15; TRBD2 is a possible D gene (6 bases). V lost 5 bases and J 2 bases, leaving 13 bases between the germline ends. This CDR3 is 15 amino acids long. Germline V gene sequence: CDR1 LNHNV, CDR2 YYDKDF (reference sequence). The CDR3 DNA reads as TGTGCCACCAGCGGAGCGGGCGGAACCTACAATGAGCAGTTCTTC. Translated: CATSGAGGTYNEQFF.

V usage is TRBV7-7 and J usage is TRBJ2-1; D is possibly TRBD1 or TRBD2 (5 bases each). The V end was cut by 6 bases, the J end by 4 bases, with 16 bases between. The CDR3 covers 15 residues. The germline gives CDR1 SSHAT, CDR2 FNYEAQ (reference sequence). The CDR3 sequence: CASRSRSEGYNEQFF. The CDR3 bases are TGTGCCAGCAGGTCGCGGAGCGAGGGGTACAATGAGCAGTTCTTC.

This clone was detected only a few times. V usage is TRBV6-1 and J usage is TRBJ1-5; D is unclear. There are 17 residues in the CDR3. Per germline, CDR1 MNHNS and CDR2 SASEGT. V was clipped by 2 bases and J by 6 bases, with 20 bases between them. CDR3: CASSELPATPLSQPQHF. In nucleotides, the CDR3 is TGTGCCAGCAGTGAACTGCCGGCAACGCCTCTCTCTCAGCCCCAGCATTTT.

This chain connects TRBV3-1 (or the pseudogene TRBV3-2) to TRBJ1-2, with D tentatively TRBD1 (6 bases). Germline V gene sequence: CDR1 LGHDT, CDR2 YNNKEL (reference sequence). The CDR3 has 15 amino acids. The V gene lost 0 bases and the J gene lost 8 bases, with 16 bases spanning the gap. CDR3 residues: CASSQELDSPGGYTF. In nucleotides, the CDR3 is TGTGCCAGCAGCCAAGAGCTGGACAGCCCTGGGGGCTACACCTTC.

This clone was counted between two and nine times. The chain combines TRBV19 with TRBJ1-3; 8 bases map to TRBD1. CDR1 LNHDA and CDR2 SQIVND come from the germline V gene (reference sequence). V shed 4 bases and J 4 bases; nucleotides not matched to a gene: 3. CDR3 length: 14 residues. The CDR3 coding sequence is TGTGCCAGTAGTAGACAGGGGATCGGAAACACCATATATTTT. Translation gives CASSRQGIGNTIYF.

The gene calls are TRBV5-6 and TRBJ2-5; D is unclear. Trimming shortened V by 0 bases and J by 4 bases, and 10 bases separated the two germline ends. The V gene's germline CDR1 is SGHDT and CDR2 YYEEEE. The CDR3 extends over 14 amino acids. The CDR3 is CASSLVRSSETQYF. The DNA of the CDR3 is TGTGCCAGCAGCTTGGTTAGGTCTTCAGAGACCCAGTACTTC.

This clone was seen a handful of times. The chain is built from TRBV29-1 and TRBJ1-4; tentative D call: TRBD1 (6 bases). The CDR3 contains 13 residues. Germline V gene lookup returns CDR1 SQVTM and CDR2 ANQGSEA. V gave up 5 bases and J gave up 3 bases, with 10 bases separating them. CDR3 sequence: CSVWTASNEKLFF. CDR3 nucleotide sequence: TGCAGCGTTTGGACAGCCTCTAATGAAAAACTGTTTTTT. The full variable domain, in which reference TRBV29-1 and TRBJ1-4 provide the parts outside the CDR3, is SAVISQKPSRDICQRGTSLTIQCQVDSQVTMMFWYRQQPGQSLTLIATANQGSEATYESGFVIDKFPISRPNLTFSTLTVSNMSPEDSSIYLCSVWTASNEKLFFGSGTQLSVL.

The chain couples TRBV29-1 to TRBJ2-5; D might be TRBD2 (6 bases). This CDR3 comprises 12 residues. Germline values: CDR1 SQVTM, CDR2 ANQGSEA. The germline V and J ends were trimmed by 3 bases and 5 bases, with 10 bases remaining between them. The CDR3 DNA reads TGCAGCGTTGAGTTGGGGGGTGAGACCCAGTACTTC. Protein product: CSVELGGETQYF.

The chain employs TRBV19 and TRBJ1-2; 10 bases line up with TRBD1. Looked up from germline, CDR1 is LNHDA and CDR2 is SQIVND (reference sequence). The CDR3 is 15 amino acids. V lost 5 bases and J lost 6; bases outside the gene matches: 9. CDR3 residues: CASSWVTGGDDGYTF. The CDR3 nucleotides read TGTGCCAGTAGTTGGGTGACAGGGGGCGATGATGGCTACACCTTC.

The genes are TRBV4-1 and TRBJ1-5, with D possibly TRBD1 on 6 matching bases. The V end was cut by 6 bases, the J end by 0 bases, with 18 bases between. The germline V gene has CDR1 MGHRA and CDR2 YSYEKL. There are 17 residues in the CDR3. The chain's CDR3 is CASRSGPRGGSNQPQHF. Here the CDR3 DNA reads TGCGCCAGCAGAAGCGGCCCTCGAGGGGGTAGCAATCAGCCCCAGCATTTT.

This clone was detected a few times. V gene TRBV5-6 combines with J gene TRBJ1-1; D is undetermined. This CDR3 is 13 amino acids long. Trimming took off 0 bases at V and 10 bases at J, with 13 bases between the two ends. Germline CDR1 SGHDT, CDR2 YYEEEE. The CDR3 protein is CASSLGSTAPAFF. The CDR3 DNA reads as TGTGCCAGCAGCTTGGGGTCCACGGCGCCAGCTTTCTTT.

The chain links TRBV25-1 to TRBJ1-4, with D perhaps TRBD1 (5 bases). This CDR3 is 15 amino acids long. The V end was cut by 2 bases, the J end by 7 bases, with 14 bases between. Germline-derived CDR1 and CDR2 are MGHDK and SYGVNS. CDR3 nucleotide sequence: TGTGCCAGCAGTGAAGGGATAGGGGTTGGTGAAAAACTGTTTTTT. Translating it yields CASSEGIGVGEKLFF.

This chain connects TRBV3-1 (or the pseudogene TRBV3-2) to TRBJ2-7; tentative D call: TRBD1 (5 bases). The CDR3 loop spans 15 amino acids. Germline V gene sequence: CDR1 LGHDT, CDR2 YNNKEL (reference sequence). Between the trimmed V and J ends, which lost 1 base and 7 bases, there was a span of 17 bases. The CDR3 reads CASSQGGTRAREQYF. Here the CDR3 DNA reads TGTGCCAGCAGCCAAGGGGGAACCAGGGCACGAGAGCAGTACTTC.

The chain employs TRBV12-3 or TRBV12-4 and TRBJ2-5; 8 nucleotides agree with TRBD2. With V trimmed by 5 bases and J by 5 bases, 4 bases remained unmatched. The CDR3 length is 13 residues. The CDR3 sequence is CASSRTSRETQYF. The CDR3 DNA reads TGTGCCAGCAGTCGGACTAGCCGTGAGACCCAGTACTTC.

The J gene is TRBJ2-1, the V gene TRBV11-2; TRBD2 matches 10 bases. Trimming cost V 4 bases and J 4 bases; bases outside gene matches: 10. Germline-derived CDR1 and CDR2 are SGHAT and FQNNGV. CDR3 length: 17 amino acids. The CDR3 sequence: CASSSTPGLAIYNEQFF. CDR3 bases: TGTGCCAGCAGCTCGACACCGGGACTAGCGATATACAATGAGCAGTTCTTC. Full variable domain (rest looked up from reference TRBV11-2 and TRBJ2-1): EAGVAQSPRYKIIEKRQSVAFWCNPISGHATLYWYQQILGQGPKLLIQFQNNGVVDDSQLPKDRFSAERLKGVDSTLKIQPAKLEDSAVYLCASSSTPGLAIYNEQFFGPGTRLTVL.

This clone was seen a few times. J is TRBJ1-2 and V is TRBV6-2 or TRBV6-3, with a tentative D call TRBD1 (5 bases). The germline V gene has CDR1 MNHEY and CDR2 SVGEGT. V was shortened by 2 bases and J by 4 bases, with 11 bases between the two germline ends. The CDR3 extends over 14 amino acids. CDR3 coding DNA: TGTGCCAGCAGTTACAGAGGACAATCCTATGGCTACACCTTC. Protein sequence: CASSYRGQSYGYTF.

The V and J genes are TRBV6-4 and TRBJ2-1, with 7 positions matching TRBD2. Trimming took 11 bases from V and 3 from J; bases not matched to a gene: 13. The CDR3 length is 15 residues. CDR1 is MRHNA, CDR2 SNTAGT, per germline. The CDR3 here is CAGPRAGENYNEQFF. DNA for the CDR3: TGTGCCGGCCCTCGGGCGGGGGAAAACTACAATGAGCAGTTCTTC.

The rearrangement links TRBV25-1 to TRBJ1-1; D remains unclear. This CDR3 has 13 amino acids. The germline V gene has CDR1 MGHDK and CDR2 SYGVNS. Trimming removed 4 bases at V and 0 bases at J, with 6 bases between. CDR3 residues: CASSVRVNTEAFF. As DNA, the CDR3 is TGTGCCAGCAGTGTAAGGGTGAACACTGAAGCTTTCTTT.

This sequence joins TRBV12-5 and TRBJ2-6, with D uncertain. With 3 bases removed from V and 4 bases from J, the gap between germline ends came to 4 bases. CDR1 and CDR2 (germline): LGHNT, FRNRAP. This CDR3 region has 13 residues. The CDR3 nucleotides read TGTGCTAGTGGTTTATCCGGGGCCAACGTCCTGACTTTC. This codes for CASGLSGANVLTF.

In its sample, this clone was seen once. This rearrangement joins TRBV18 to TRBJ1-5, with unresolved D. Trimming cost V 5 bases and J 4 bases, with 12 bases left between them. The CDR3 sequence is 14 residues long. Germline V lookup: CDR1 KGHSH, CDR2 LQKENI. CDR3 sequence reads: CASSFTDGNQPQHF. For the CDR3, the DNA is TGTGCCAGCTCATTTACGGACGGTAATCAGCCCCAGCATTTT. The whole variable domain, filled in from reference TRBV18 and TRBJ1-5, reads NAGVMQNPRHLVRRRGQEARLRCSPMKGHSHVYWYRQLPEEGLKFMVYLQKENIIDESGMPKERFSAEFPKEGPSILRIQQVVRGDSAAYFCASSFTDGNQPQHFGDGTRLSIL.

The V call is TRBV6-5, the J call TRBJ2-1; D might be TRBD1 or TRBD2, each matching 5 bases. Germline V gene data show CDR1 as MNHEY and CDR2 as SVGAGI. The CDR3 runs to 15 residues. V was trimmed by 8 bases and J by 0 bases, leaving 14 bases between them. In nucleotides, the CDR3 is TGTGCCAGCGGGGCGGGCTTGAGCTCCTACAATGAGCAGTTCTTC. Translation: CASGAGLSSYNEQFF.